The rows below give T cell receptor beta chains drawn from one sample of a study of OX40 agonist ivuxolimab in advanced cancers. The table came from immunoSEQ multiplex PCR; TCRdb's copy has only in-frame clones and leaves some out. In the table there are 35,000 to 50,000 clones, roughly 91% of which are singletons. The sample was CD4+ or CD8+ T cells sorted from blood, taken in a trial of the OX40 agonist ivuxolimab. The source is an adult with an advanced solid tumor such as melanoma, head and neck, liver or kidney cancer. CDR3s include the opening cysteine and the closing phenylalanine or tryptophan. A D gene is named only where the DNA matches it firmly. A clone size is listed for some rows: how often the clone was seen (once, few, many), or a class if it is expanded.

d_call	v_call	j_call	cdr3_length	clone_size	cdr3_nt	cdr3_aa
NA	TRBV11-1	TRBJ2-7	14	NA	TGTGCCAGCAGCTTAGACTTACTACTAGTTCATCAGTACTTC	CASSLDLLLVHQYF
NA	TRBV6-1	TRBJ2-7	13	NA	TGTGCCAGCAGTGAAGCGGCAGGGTTCGAGCAGTACTTC	CASSEAAGFEQYF
TRBD1	TRBV6-5	TRBJ1-2	15	few	TGTGCCAGCAGCCCCCTACAGACAGGGGGCTATGGCTACACCTTC	CASSPLQTGGYGYTF
NA	TRBV29-1	TRBJ2-5	15	NA	TGCAGCGTATTGCGGGTCCAGATAGCTGGAGAGACCCAGTACTTC	CSVLRVQIAGETQYF
TRBD1	TRBV7-9	TRBJ1-1	16	NA	TGTGCCAGCAGCTTATTTCCCCGACAGGGGGCCTGGGAAGCTTTCTTT	CASSLFPRQGAWEAFF
NA	TRBV5-4	TRBJ2-1	15	NA	TGTGCCAGCAGGCTACGGGGCTCGGCAGACAATGAGCAGTTCTTC	CASRLRGSADNEQFF
TRBD1	TRBV29-1	TRBJ2-4	13	NA	TGCAGCGTTGAAGAGGGACAGGGGGACATTCAGTACTTC	CSVEEGQGDIQYF
NA	TRBV11-3	TRBJ2-1	14	NA	TGTGCCAGCGGCCGGACTGGGTTCGACAATGAGCAGTTCTTC	CASGRTGFDNEQFF
NA	TRBV19	TRBJ2-1	15	NA	TGTGCCAGTAGCCCCGGGGCAGCTCGGGACAATGAGCAGTTCTTC	CASSPGAARDNEQFF
TRBD2	TRBV6-1	TRBJ2-7	17	NA	TGTGCCAGCAGTGGGATGGCGGGAGCAGGAATCTCCTACGAGCAGTACTTC	CASSGMAGAGISYEQYF
NA	TRBV6-1	TRBJ2-7	11	NA	TGTGCCAGCAGTTACGATGGCGAGCAGTACTTC	CASSYDGEQYF
NA	TRBV9	TRBJ2-2	14	NA	TGTGCCAGCAGCGTATCACAGTACACCGGGGAGCTGTTTTTT	CASSVSQYTGELFF
NA	TRBV18	TRBJ1-4	15	NA	TGTGCCAGCTCACCGCTGACAGGTTATGATGAAAAACTGTTTTTT	CASSPLTGYDEKLFF
NA	TRBV29-1	TRBJ1-5	12	NA	TGCAGCGTTGGGGGGGGCAATCAGCCCCAGCATTTT	CSVGGGNQPQHF
NA	TRBV5-1	TRBJ2-5	11	NA	TGCGCCAGCAGCTACCAAGAGACCCAGTACTTC	CASSYQETQYF
TRBD1	TRBV25-1	TRBJ1-1	16	once	TGTGCCAGCAGTGATTTCAGGACAGGGGGGGCCACTGAAGCTTTCTTT	CASSDFRTGGATEAFF
TRBD1	TRBV5-5	TRBJ2-2	16	NA	TGTGCCAGCAGCTTGAGGACAGGCCGCGGGACCGGGGAGCTGTTTTTT	CASSLRTGRGTGELFF
TRBD1	TRBV6-5	TRBJ1-2	14	NA	TGTGCCAGCAGTTTCCAGGACAGGGATCGTGGCTACACCTTC	CASSFQDRDRGYTF
NA	TRBV7-2	TRBJ1-1	14	NA	TGTGCCAGCAGCTTAGCACTCGTGAACACTGAAGCTTTCTTT	CASSLALVNTEAFF
NA	TRBV2	TRBJ1-4	13	NA	TGTGCCAGTAGGGGCGGGAGGGATGAAAAACTGTTTTTT	CASRGGRDEKLFF
TRBD1	TRBV6-5	TRBJ2-7	13	NA	TGTGCCACCAGGACAGGGAGGAACTACGAGCAGTACTTC	CATRTGRNYEQYF
NA	TRBV2	TRBJ1-5	14	NA	TGTGCCAGCGACGCAGGGAGGAGCAATCAGCCCCAGCATTTT	CASDAGRSNQPQHF
NA	TRBV19	TRBJ2-5	11	NA	TGTGCCAGTAGTAGAAGCGAGACCCAGTACTTC	CASSRSETQYF
NA	TRBV2	TRBJ2-5	12	NA	TGTGCCAGCAGTGTGCGAGGGGAGACCCAGTACTTC	CASSVRGETQYF
NA	TRBV5-1	TRBJ1-1	15	NA	TGCGCCAGCAGCTCAGCCCCCGACAGGAACACTGAAGCTTTCTTT	CASSSAPDRNTEAFF
NA	TRBV18	TRBJ2-6	17	NA	TGTGCCAGCTCCCCCGGGACTCCATACTCTGGGGCCAACGTCCTGACTTTC	CASSPGTPYSGANVLTF
TRBD1	TRBV2	TRBJ1-2	13	once	TGTGCCGGCCAGGGACAGGGTCTCTATGGCTACACCTTC	CAGQGQGLYGYTF
NA	TRBV2	TRBJ1-4	14	NA	TGTGCCAGCCGGGGAGGCAGACCTAATGAAAAACTGTTTTTT	CASRGGRPNEKLFF
NA	TRBV27	TRBJ2-2	12	NA	TGTGCCAGCAGTCTTCGGTGGGGGGAGCTGTTTTTT	CASSLRWGELFF
NA	TRBV6-5	TRBJ1-5	13	NA	TGTGCCAGCAGTTACCAGAGGCTTCAGCCCCAGCATTTT	CASSYQRLQPQHF
NA	TRBV7-3	TRBJ1-2	13	NA	TGTGCCAGCAGCCCCGGCAATAACTATGGCTACACCTTC	CASSPGNNYGYTF
NA	TRBV27	TRBJ1-1	12	NA	TGTGCCAGCAGTTTATCCGTTGGGGAGGCTTTCTTT	CASSLSVGEAFF
NA	TRBV14	TRBJ2-1	16	NA	TGTGCCAGCAGCTCTCTGGCCTGGTATAGTGACAATGAGCAGTTCTTC	CASSSLAWYSDNEQFF
NA	TRBV7-9	TRBJ1-2	17	NA	TGTGCCAGCATCCCCGGAGGGAGCACAGGATTCGACTATGGCTACACCTTC	CASIPGGSTGFDYGYTF
TRBD1	TRBV5-4	TRBJ1-1	15	NA	TGTGCCAGCAGCACCCGGACAGGGCCTAACACTGAAGCTTTCTTT	CASSTRTGPNTEAFF
NA	TRBV7-9	TRBJ2-1	16	once	TGTGCCAGCAGCTTAGCGACTGGGCAGGGTATCAATGAGCAGTTCTTC	CASSLATGQGINEQFF
TRBD1	TRBV28	TRBJ1-1	14	NA	TGTGCCAGCCAGCAAGGGGGCGGGAACACTGAAGCTTTCTTT	CASQQGGGNTEAFF
TRBD1	TRBV28	TRBJ1-3	14	NA	TGTGCCAGTCTACAGGGGGGTTCTGGAAACACCATATATTTT	CASLQGGSGNTIYF
NA	TRBV15	TRBJ2-1	16	NA	TGTGCCACCAGCAGCCCCGAAGGGGGGGGCCAAAGTTTTCCGTTCTTC	CATSSPEGGGQSFPFF
NA	TRBV6-5	TRBJ1-1	13	NA	TGTGCCTCCCTTCTACCAGCGGTGGGTGAAGCTTTCTTT	CASLLPAVGEAFF
NA	TRBV28	TRBJ1-5	14	NA	TGTACCAGTCTACAGGGCGGATCTGATCAGCCCCAGCATTTT	CTSLQGGSDQPQHF
NA	TRBV2	TRBJ2-5	12	NA	TGTGCCAGCAACGGCAGGTCTGAGACCCAGTACTTC	CASNGRSETQYF
NA	TRBV28	TRBJ1-2	14	NA	TGTGCCAGCAGGCAGGGGTCCGAGGGGTATGGCTACACCTTC	CASRQGSEGYGYTF
TRBD1	TRBV6-1	TRBJ1-2	15	NA	TGTGCCAGCAGTGAGGAGGGACAGGGCGGCTATGGCTACACCTTC	CASSEEGQGGYGYTF
NA	TRBV7-9	TRBJ2-5	14	NA	TGTGCCAGCAGCCCTGCGGGGGCGGGGGAGACCCAGTACTTC	CASSPAGAGETQYF
NA	TRBV7-6	TRBJ2-6	16	NA	TGTGCCAGCAGCCCACCCCCCAGCTCTGGGGCCAACGTCCTGACTTTC	CASSPPPSSGANVLTF
NA	TRBV7-8	TRBJ1-1	14	NA	TGTGCCAGCAGCTTCTCCTCCTGGGGAACTGAAGCTTTCTTT	CASSFSSWGTEAFF
TRBD1	TRBV15	TRBJ1-5	17	NA	TGTGCCACCAGCAGAGGTTCGCGACAGGGGGCCCGTCAGCCCCAGCATTTT	CATSRGSRQGARQPQHF
NA	TRBV6-6	TRBJ1-3	14	NA	TGTGCCAGCAGTTACACATACTCTGGAAACACCATATATTTT	CASSYTYSGNTIYF